Below, one T cell receptor beta chain is given with its context. This clonotype has just a few counts. There is no known antigen for this receptor. Within one base of it there is no much larger clone, and no base qualities were kept. The data originate from a study (dated by TCRdb to about 2015). Broadly, across the study: Whether tumor-infiltrating Tregs in breast cancer are recruited from blood Tregs or converted in situ from other CD4+ T cell subsets was tested.

Full-length TCR variable regions were amplified by 5' RACE PCR using constant-region reverse primers, and then by semi-nested PCR using Nested Universal Primer A. Using the ReliaPrep RNA Cell Miniprep System, total RNA was extracted, and the SMARTer RACE 5'/3' Kit was then used to reverse transcribe the RNA into 5'RACE-ready cDNA. Full-length TCR alpha and beta libraries were barcoded with multiplex adaptors and sequenced on an Illumina MiSeq. Per the source publication's procedure: For each of nine subset-tissue groups, sequencing data from the five patients were pooled, and the groups were then compared using unsupervised clustering of TCR gene usage. The Morisita-Horn index was used to calculate repertoire similarity, with shared sequences weighted by how much each contributed to each repertoire. The public reads were quality trimmed at Q25 with fastp and then assembled into clones with MiXCR by TCRdb, keeping productive beta chains. Each record represents a unique CDR3 protein, reported with the most common genes and DNA among its rows. TCRdb's processing, not the study's, gives the V and J calls here. This sample holds 6,500 to 8,500 distinct CDR3 sequences; roughly 37% were observed only once. About 4.5% of the sample is held by the ten biggest clonotypes.

CD4+CD45RO+CD25- cells were isolated as memory CD4+ T cells. Tregs, naive and memory CD4+ T cells from tumor, blood and ipsilateral draining lymph nodes of five breast cancer patients underwent full-length TCR alpha and beta sequencing. Ficoll density gradient centrifugation was used to isolate mononuclear cells from either lymph nodes or about 49 ml of peripheral blood. FACS confirmed that the sorted cell populations were more than 90% pure. CDR1 and CDR2 are read off the germline V gene (reference sequence) as DFQATT and SNEGSKA. CDR3 length: 16 amino acids, cysteine to phenylalanine. Kept here is only the CDR3 DNA, which spans 48 bases and is read in frame from base 1. V is trimmed back by 3 bases and J by 0 bases, and the junction contains 2 bases that no gene match accounts for. Study-wide findings and limitations: Tumor memory CD4+ T cell TCR gene usage was found to cluster with blood and lymph node memory CD4+ cells and with lymph node naive CD4+ cells. Rather than covering whole repertoires, validation in the larger cohort was restricted to a single TCR beta V-J rearrangement. Tumor-infiltrating Treg TCR alpha and beta sequences overlapped most with tumor naive CD4+ T cells, then with blood naive CD4+ T cells.

The sequenced sample was memory CD4+ T cells sorted from blood. Per the publication, the cell subset or site label means: memory CD4+ T cells, CD4+CD45RO+CD25-. The TCR was taken from a female donor with breast cancer. In this chain, TRBV20-1 is recombined with TRBJ2-7; the central 16 bases match TRBD2. The CDR3: CSARGLAGGPSYEQYF. The nucleotide sequence is TGCAGTGCTAGGGGACTAGCGGGGGGGCCCTCCTACGAGCAGTACTTC.